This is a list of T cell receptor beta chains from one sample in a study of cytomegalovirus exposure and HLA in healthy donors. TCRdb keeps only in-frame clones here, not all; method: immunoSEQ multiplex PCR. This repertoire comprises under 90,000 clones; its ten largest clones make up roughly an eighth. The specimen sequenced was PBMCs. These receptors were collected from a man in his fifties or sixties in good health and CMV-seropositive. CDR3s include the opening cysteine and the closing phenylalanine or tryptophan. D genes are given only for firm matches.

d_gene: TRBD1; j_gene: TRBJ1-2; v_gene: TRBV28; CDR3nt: TGTGCCAGCAGTCTAGGACAGGGGAGGAATGGCTACACCTTC; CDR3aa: CASSLGQGRNGYTF
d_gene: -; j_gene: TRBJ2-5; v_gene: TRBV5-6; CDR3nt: TGTGCCAGCAGCTTGGGGGACATAGAAGAGACCCAGTACTTC; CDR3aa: CASSLGDIEETQYF
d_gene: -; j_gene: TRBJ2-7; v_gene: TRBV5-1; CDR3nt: TGCGCCAGCAGCTTGGGACTACCCGAGGACGAGCAGTACTTC; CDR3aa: CASSLGLPEDEQYF
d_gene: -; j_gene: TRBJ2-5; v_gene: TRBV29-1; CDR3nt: TGCAGCGTTGAAGTGGTACCCCCCCCACCGGGACTCCGGTTACCCCTCCAAGAGACCCAGTACTTC; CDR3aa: CSVEVVPPPPGLRLPLQETQYF
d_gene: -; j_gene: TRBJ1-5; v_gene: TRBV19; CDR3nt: TGTGCCAGCTGGTCAGGGGCAGCGACTCAGCCCCAGCATTTT; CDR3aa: CASWSGAATQPQHF
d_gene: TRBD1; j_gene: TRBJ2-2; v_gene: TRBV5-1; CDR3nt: TGCGCCAGCAGCGGAACCCCGGGACAGGGGAACACCGGGGAGCTGTTTTTT; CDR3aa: CASSGTPGQGNTGELFF
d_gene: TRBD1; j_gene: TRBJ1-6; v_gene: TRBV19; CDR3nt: TGTGCCAGTAGTACCTCACACCTCCGGGACAGGCCTAATTCACCCCTCCACTTT; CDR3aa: CASSTSHLRDRPNSPLHF
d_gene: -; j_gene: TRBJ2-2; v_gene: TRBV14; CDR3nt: TGTGCCAGCAGCCCCCGGACAGCCGGGGAGCTGTTTTTT; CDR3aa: CASSPRTAGELFF
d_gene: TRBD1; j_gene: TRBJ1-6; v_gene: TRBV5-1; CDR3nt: TGCGCCAGCAGCAAGGACAGGGATAATTCACCCCTCCACTTT; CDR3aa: CASSKDRDNSPLHF
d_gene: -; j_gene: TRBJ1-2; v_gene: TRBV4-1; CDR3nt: TGCGCCAGCAGCCAAGAAGGGGCTGGCTACACCTTC; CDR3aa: CASSQEGAGYTF
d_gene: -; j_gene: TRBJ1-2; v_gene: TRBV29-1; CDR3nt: TGCAGCGCGCTCCCCGGGACTTTAAAGGGCTACACCTTC; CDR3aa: CSALPGTLKGYTF
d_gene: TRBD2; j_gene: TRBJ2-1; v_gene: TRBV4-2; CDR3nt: TGTGCCAGCAGCCCCCTAGGGTCAGCGGGAGGGAATGAGCAGTTCTTC; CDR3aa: CASSPLGSAGGNEQFF
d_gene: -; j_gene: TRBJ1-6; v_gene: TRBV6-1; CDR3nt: TGTGCCAGCAGGTCGGGGGAAGGAGTTTCACCCCTCCACTTT; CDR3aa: CASRSGEGVSPLHF
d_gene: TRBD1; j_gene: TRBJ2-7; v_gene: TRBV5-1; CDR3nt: TGCGCCAGCAGCTTGGCCCCAGGGGGAAGCGACGAGCAGTACTTC; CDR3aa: CASSLAPGGSDEQYF
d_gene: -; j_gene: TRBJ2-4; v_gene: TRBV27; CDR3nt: TGTGCCAGCAGTTTATTGAGGGAAGTCGATGGCAAAAACATTCAGTACTTC; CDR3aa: CASSLLREVDGKNIQYF
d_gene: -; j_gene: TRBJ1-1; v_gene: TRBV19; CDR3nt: TGTGCCAGTACCAGTGACGGGGAGAACACTGAAGCTTTCTTT; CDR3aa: CASTSDGENTEAFF
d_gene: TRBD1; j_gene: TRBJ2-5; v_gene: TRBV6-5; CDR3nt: TGTGCCAGCAGTAAAACAGGGGGCCAAGAGACCCAGTACTTC; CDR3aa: CASSKTGGQETQYF
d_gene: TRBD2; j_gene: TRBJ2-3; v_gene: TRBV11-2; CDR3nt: TGTGCCAGCAGCTTAGATCGGGCGGGGGGGCAAGATACGCAGTATTTT; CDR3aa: CASSLDRAGGQDTQYF
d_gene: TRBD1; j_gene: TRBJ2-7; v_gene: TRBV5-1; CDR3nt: TGCGCCAGCAGCTCAGGACAGGGGGAATCGTACGAGCAGTACTTC; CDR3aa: CASSSGQGESYEQYF
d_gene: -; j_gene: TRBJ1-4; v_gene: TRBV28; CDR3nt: TGTGCCAGCAGTTTCGGGGAACTTAATGAAAAACTGTTTTTT; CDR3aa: CASSFGELNEKLFF
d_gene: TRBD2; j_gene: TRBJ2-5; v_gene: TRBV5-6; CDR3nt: TGTGCCAGCAGCCTTCGACAGCGGGGCAAGGAGACCCAGTACTTC; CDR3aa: CASSLRQRGKETQYF
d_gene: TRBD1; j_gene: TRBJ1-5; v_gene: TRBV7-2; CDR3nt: TGTGCCAGCAGAGACAGGGGTAGCAATCAGCCCCAGCATTTT; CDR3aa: CASRDRGSNQPQHF
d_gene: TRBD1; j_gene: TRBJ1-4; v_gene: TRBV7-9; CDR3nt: TGTGCCAGCAGCCCAGACCCTGGACAGGGGAATGAAAAACTGTTTTTT; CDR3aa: CASSPDPGQGNEKLFF